The clone carrying this T cell receptor (beta chain) was recorded at least ten times. The data were taken from a study of low-dose radiotherapy and immunotherapy resistance in tumors. In the study overall: Cohort 1 was given 0.5 Gy per fraction every 2 weeks, for 6.5 Gy total. Participants were given intravenous cyclophosphamide 200 mg/m2 every two weeks, one day before radiation and immunotherapy.

TRAV- and TRBV-specific primers were used for first-strand cDNA, which covered alpha and beta chains. With a constant-region primer and a V-primer adapter, TCRs were subjected to about 20 PCR cycles of amplification. Following isolation, mRNA was amplified via in vitro transcription. TCRdb ran MiXCR on the reads and lists one entry per CDR3 protein. The data contain 45,000 to 75,000 distinct CDR3 sequences, about 23% of them seen just once; the ten biggest clones take up approximately 5.7%. Time point in this sample: before trial treatment. The material sequenced was PBMCs, taken before treatment. The sequence was obtained from a male donor with prostate cancer.

The CDR3 DNA follows: TGTGCCAGCCTGCAGGGGTCCTACAATGAGCAGTTCTTC. It yields the protein CASLQGSYNEQFF. The genes are TRBV2 and TRBJ2-1; tentatively, D is TRBD1 (6 bases). The V gene lost 8 bases and the J gene lost 1 base, with 9 bases spanning the gap. From germline, CDR1 is SNHLY and CDR2 FYNNEI. The CDR3 contains 13 residues. Based on the CDR3 plus reference TRBV2 and TRBJ2-1, the full variable domain is EPEVTQTPSHQVTQMGQEVILRCVPISNHLYFYWYRQILGQKVEFLVSFYNNEISEKSEIFDDQFSVERPDGSNFTLKIRSTKLEDSAMYFCASLQGSYNEQFFGPGTRLTVL.